Listed below are T cell receptor beta chains from one sample, sequenced in a study of blood T cell repertoires in COVID-19. Here immunoSEQ multiplex PCR was the method, and the copy in TCRdb shows in-frame clones only, minus some. Altogether approximately 33,000 clones are present, 78% being singletons, with the ten largest covering roughly 17%. Source material: peripheral blood. These receptors were obtained from a man between 65 and 79 years old with acute or convalescent COVID-19. Each CDR3 is given with its conserved first and last residue. D genes are given only for firm matches. Rows give clone size only sometimes, using once, few, many, or a class for an expanded clone.

>TRBJ1-5|TRBV19|.|.
TGTGCCAGTAGTATAGATCTAGATAGCAATCAGCCCCAGCATTTT
CASSIDLDSNQPQHF
>TRBJ2-2|TRBV21-1|.|.
TGTGCCAGCAGCAAACAGACAGAACCCAACACCGGGGAGCTGTTTTTT
CASSKQTEPNTGELFF
>TRBJ2-1|TRBV9|TRBD2|.
TGTGCCAGCAGCGCCTCTAGCGGGCTCAGCAATGAGCAGTTCTTC
CASSASSGLSNEQFF
>TRBJ2-1|TRBV18|.|.
TGTGCCAGCTCACCCCAACTTGACAATGAGCAGTTCTTC
CASSPQLDNEQFF
>TRBJ1-1|TRBV18|.|.
TGTGCCAGCTCACTCGTGGGCGCTGAAGCTTTCTTT
CASSLVGAEAFF
>TRBJ1-1|TRBV2|.|.
TGTGCCAGCAGTGAGGCAGGGCCTAACACTGAAGCTTTCTTT
CASSEAGPNTEAFF
>TRBJ2-5|TRBV12-3/TRBV12-4|.|few
TGTGCCAGCAGTTTGGGGGGGCCCGGGTCCCAGTACTTC
CASSLGGPGSQYF
>TRBJ1-5|TRBV28|TRBD1|.
TGTGCCAGCGGGACAGGGTTGTATCAGCCCCAGCATTTT
CASGTGLYQPQHF
>TRBJ2-5|TRBV2|.|.
TGTGCCAGCAGAGGTGACAGGAGCCAAGAGACCCAGTACTTC
CASRGDRSQETQYF
>TRBJ2-1|TRBV28|.|.
TGTGCCAGCAGTTTCGGTTACAATGAGCAGTTCTTC
CASSFGYNEQFF
>TRBJ1-3|TRBV7-2|TRBD1|few
TGTGCCAGCAGCCGGACAGGGCTGGGAAACACCATATATTTT
CASSRTGLGNTIYF
>TRBJ1-5|TRBV6-5|TRBD1|.
TGTGCCAGCAGTTACGGGACAGGGAATCAGCCCCAGCATTTT
CASSYGTGNQPQHF
>TRBJ1-4|TRBV5-1|.|.
TGCGCCAGCAGCCCCGGGGGGGGAGAATGGGAAAAACTGTTTTTT
CASSPGGGEWEKLFF
>TRBJ2-1|TRBV6-2/TRBV6-3|TRBD2|once
TGTGCCAGCAGTTACCGTCTCCTAGCGGGAGGCTACAATGAGCAGTTCTTC
CASSYRLLAGGYNEQFF
>TRBJ1-1|TRBV7-2|.|.
TGTGCCAGCAGCTTAACTGATTTGAACACTGAAGCTTTCTTT
CASSLTDLNTEAFF
>TRBJ1-2|TRBV6-2/TRBV6-3|.|.
TGTGCCAGCAGTTACAATAGTCCTCTTGGGACACACTATGGCTACACCTTC
CASSYNSPLGTHYGYTF
>TRBJ2-1|TRBV9|.|.
TGTGCCAGCAGCCAGTACCGAAGGACAGACTTATACAATGAGCAGTTCTTC
CASSQYRRTDLYNEQFF
>TRBJ2-3|TRBV19|TRBD2|.
TGTGCCAGTATGGCGACTAGCTCTGGCACAGATACGCAGTATTTT
CASMATSSGTDTQYF
>TRBJ2-7|TRBV28|TRBD1|.
TGTGCCAGCAGCCAACGGACAGGGGGCAAGTCCGTCTACGAGCAGTACTTC
CASSQRTGGKSVYEQYF
>TRBJ2-5|TRBV14|.|.
TGTGCCAGCAGCCAAGCACAAGAGACCCAGTACTTC
CASSQAQETQYF
>TRBJ1-4|TRBV28|.|.
TGTGCCAGCACCCCGACAGGCCCTACCCCGAATGAAAAACTGTTTTTT
CASTPTGPTPNEKLFF
>TRBJ2-2|TRBV7-8|TRBD2|.
TGTGCCAGCAGTCCCCCTCGTAGCGGGAGTACCGGGGAGCTGTTTTTT
CASSPPRSGSTGELFF
>TRBJ1-2|TRBV4-3|TRBD1|.
TGCGCCAGCAGCCAAGGTCCGGGACAGCATTTGTTAACCTTC
CASSQGPGQHLLTF
>TRBJ1-5|TRBV18|TRBD1|.
TGTGCCAGCTCGCTGACAGGGAACTCCAATCAGCCCCAGCATTTT
CASSLTGNSNQPQHF
>TRBJ2-3|TRBV7-9|TRBD1|.
TGTGCCAGCAGCTTAGTTGGTGGTTGGGACAGGGGCACAGATACGCAGTATTTT
CASSLVGGWDRGTDTQYF
>TRBJ1-2|TRBV28|TRBD1|.
TGTGCCAGCACTCTATGGACAGGGGGTAGTGACTATGGCTACACCTTC
CASTLWTGGSDYGYTF
>TRBJ1-4|TRBV7-2|.|.
TGTGCCAGCAGCTTGTCCAGGGAACAAGGGAAACTGTTTTTT
CASSLSREQGKLFF
>TRBJ1-3|TRBV5-4|TRBD1|.
TGTGCCACCTCGACAGGGGTCTATTCTGGAAACACCATATATTTT
CATSTGVYSGNTIYF
>TRBJ1-3|TRBV19|TRBD1|.
TGTGCCAGTAGTAACTCCAGGGGGGTTTCTGGAAACACCATATATTTT
CASSNSRGVSGNTIYF
>TRBJ1-1|TRBV3-1/TRBV3-2|.|.
TGTGCCAGCAGCCATTATACAGGGAGCTCGAGGACTGAAGCTTTCTTT
CASSHYTGSSRTEAFF
>TRBJ2-7|TRBV6-2/TRBV6-3|TRBD1|once
TGTGCCAGCAGTTTGCAAAGACGGACAGGAGAGCAGTACTTC
CASSLQRRTGEQYF
>TRBJ2-7|TRBV9|.|few
TGTGCCAGCAGCGTAGGACACTTCTCCTACGAGCAGTACTTC
CASSVGHFSYEQYF
>TRBJ1-2|TRBV7-8|.|once
TGTGCCAGCAGCTTAGCGAGGGTACCCGGGGGGCACGGCTATGGCTACACCTTC
CASSLARVPGGHGYGYTF
>TRBJ2-2|TRBV2|.|.
TGTGCCAGCAGTGAACGGGAGTTGCCCGGGGAGCTGTTTTTT
CASSERELPGELFF
>TRBJ2-5|TRBV30|.|.
TGTGCCTGGAGGACACAGGGCGTCCAAGAGACCCAGTACTTC
CAWRTQGVQETQYF
>TRBJ2-3|TRBV6-5|TRBD1|.
TGTGCCAGCAGGCAACAGGGGAGCACAGATACGCAGTATTTT
CASRQQGSTDTQYF
>TRBJ2-5|TRBV15|.|.
TGTGCCACCAAGGTCGTACAGGCAATCGGAGAGACCCAGTACTTC
CATKVVQAIGETQYF
>TRBJ1-3|TRBV18|.|once
TGTGCCAGCTCATCCCTCCCCGTTTCGGGAAACACCATATATTTT
CASSSLPVSGNTIYF
>TRBJ1-5|TRBV28|TRBD1|.
TGTGCCAGCAGCGGCCTTAAACAGGGGAACTTTCGAGGCGTAACCCAGCATTTT
CASSGLKQGNFRGVTQHF
>TRBJ2-7|TRBV6-5|TRBD2|once
TGTGCCAGCAACGCGGGGAGCGGGGGGGCCCGGGAGCAGTACTTC
CASNAGSGGAREQYF
>TRBJ2-7|TRBV5-6|.|.
TGTGCCAGCAGCCAAACTAGTATACCCTACGAGCAGTACTTC
CASSQTSIPYEQYF